The 18 T cell receptor beta chains below were found in one sample sequenced in a study of OX40 agonist ivuxolimab in advanced cancers. Method: immunoSEQ multiplex PCR; TCRdb's copy keeps in-frame clones and lacks some. Among tens of thousands of clones listed, roughly 80% were seen once. The sample here was CD4+ or CD8+ T cells sorted from blood, taken in a trial of the OX40 agonist ivuxolimab. Source of these receptors: an adult with an advanced solid tumor such as melanoma, head and neck, liver or kidney cancer.

The rearrangement uses TRBV5-4 and TRBJ1-2; D unresolved. Germline V gene data show CDR1 as SGHNT and CDR2 as YYREEE (reference sequence). The CDR3 has 12 residues. Trimming pared 0 bases from V and 8 bases from J, leaving 8 bases between. Here the CDR3 reads CASSLVLGGYTF. CDR3 sequence (DNA): TGTGCCAGCAGCTTGGTTCTAGGGGGCTACACCTTC.

This sequence joins TRBV11-2 and TRBJ2-3; TRBD2 matches 8 bases. Germline trimming cut 0 bases from V and 4 bases from J; bases unmatched to any gene: 6. Germline CDR1 reads SGHAT; CDR2 reads FQNNGV. This CDR3 has 16 amino acids. As DNA, the CDR3 is TGTGCCAGCAGCTTAGATCTGCGGGAGGAGTCAGATACGCAGTATTTT. It is translated as CASSLDLREESDTQYF. The full variable domain, with the rest looked up from reference TRBV11-2 and TRBJ2-3, is EAGVAQSPRYKIIEKRQSVAFWCNPISGHATLYWYQQILGQGPKLLIQFQNNGVVDDSQLPKDRFSAERLKGVDSTLKIQPAKLEDSAVYLCASSLDLREESDTQYFGPGTRLTVL.

The rearrangement joins TRBV5-6 to TRBJ2-2, with D uncertain. This CDR3 contains 12 residues. Per germline, CDR1 SGHDT and CDR2 YYEEEE. Trimming cost V 5 bases and J 1 base, with 3 bases left between them. This CDR3 is CASRRNTGELFF. CDR3 nucleotide sequence: TGTGCCAGCAGACGGAACACCGGGGAGCTGTTTTTT.

The chain links TRBV30 to TRBJ1-4; D not resolved. There are 16 residues in the CDR3. V lost 2 bases, J lost 0 bases, and 13 bases lay in between. Looked up from germline, CDR1 is GTSNPN and CDR2 is SVGIG (reference sequence). CDR3 sequence (DNA): TGTGCCTGGAGTAGGAGGGCAGCCGCAACTAATGAAAAACTGTTTTTT. Its protein product is CAWSRRAAATNEKLFF.

This clone has a handful of counts. The chain recombines TRBV7-9 with TRBJ2-7, with D possibly TRBD2 on 5 matching bases. CDR3 length: 14 amino acids. Germline V gene lookup returns CDR1 SEHNR and CDR2 FQNEAQ (reference sequence). V was clipped by 2 bases and J by 3 bases, with 11 bases between them. This CDR3 reads CASSLTQRYYEQYF. The CDR3, as DNA: TGTGCCAGCAGCTTAACACAGCGGTACTACGAGCAGTACTTC.

The chain joins TRBV18 to TRBJ2-2; no definite D call. The CDR3 sequence is 15 residues long. Trimming removed 1 base at V and 1 base at J, with 7 bases between. Germline CDR1 reads KGHSH; CDR2 reads LQKENI. CDR3 loop: CASSPRTENTGELFF. The CDR3 DNA reads TGTGCCAGCTCACCACGTACGGAGAACACCGGGGAGCTGTTTTTT.

The V gene is TRBV7-2, the J gene TRBJ1-1; D unresolved. V was trimmed by 2 bases and J by 5 bases, leaving 15 bases between them. The CDR3 extends over 15 amino acids. Germline V gene sequence: CDR1 SGHTA, CDR2 FQGNSA. CDR3 amino acids: CASSLPAGVGTEAFF. DNA of the CDR3: TGTGCCAGCAGCTTACCCGCTGGGGTTGGAACTGAAGCTTTCTTT.

The genes are TRBV30 and TRBJ1-6, with D possibly matching TRBD1 (5 bases). V was shortened by 8 bases and J by 6 bases, with 11 bases between the two germline ends. In germline, CDR1 is GTSNPN, CDR2 SVGIG (reference sequence). The CDR3 spans 12 residues. In DNA form, the CDR3 reads TGTGCCGTGCAGGGCTCTAATTCACCCCTCCACTTT. This sequence encodes CAVQGSNSPLHF. Supplemented by reference TRBV30 and TRBJ1-6, the full variable domain reads SQTIHQWPATLVQPVGSPLSLECTVEGTSNPNLYWYRQAAGRGLQLLFYSVGIGQISSEVPQNLSASRPQDRQFILSSKKLLLSDSGFYLCAVQGSNSPLHFGNGTRLTVT.

This clone was recorded only once. V and J are TRBV4-1 and TRBJ2-1, with 8 bases that match TRBD1. CDR1 is MGHRA and CDR2 is YSYEKL in the germline V gene. The CDR3 has 16 amino acids. V was clipped by 0 bases and J by 9 bases; unmatched bases: 10. This CDR3 is CASSQEWTGRRVEQFF. The CDR3 DNA is TGCGCCAGCAGCCAAGAATGGACAGGGCGCAGGGTTGAGCAGTTCTTC.

The rearrangement uses TRBV7-3 and TRBJ2-3; 7 bases fit TRBD2. This CDR3 has 15 amino acids. With 1 base clipped from V and 3 bases from J, the junction kept 4 bases outside the gene matches. Germline V lookup: CDR1 SGHTA, CDR2 FQGTGA. The CDR3 loop is CASSLMGGRTDTQYF. CDR3 sequence (DNA): TGTGCCAGCAGCTTAATGGGCGGGAGAACAGATACGCAGTATTTT.

The chain employs TRBV7-3 and TRBJ2-3; the D is unclear. This CDR3 has 16 residues. The ends were cut back, 5 bases at V and 3 bases at J, with 18 bases in the middle. CDR1 is SGHTA and CDR2 is FQGTGA in the germline V gene. CDR3 region: CASSPFVASNTDTQYF. The CDR3, as DNA: TGTGCCAGCAGCCCCTTTGTGGCTAGTAATACAGATACGCAGTATTTT.

The V gene is TRBV19, the J gene TRBJ2-7; D is perhaps TRBD2 (5 bases). V was clipped by 3 bases and J by 0 bases, with 15 bases between them. Looked up from germline, CDR1 is LNHDA and CDR2 is SQIVND (reference sequence). CDR3 size: 16 residues. CDR3 protein: CASSIYGVASSYEQYF. As DNA, the CDR3 is TGTGCCAGTAGTATTTACGGGGTGGCAAGCTCCTACGAGCAGTACTTC.

V and J are TRBV25-1 and TRBJ1-2; D is undetermined. V lost 5 bases, J lost 8 bases, and 18 bases lay in between. CDR1 MGHDK and CDR2 SYGVNS come from the germline V gene. The CDR3 spans 14 residues. CDR3 in DNA: TGTGCCAGCAGTACCGGCACCTGGTCGATCGGCTACACCTTC. This translates into CASSTGTWSIGYTF.

The chain uses TRBV5-4 and TRBJ2-7, with D perhaps matching TRBD2 (5 bases). CDR3 size: 14 residues. In germline, CDR1 is SGHNT, CDR2 YYREEE (reference sequence). V was pared by 0 bases and J by 7 bases, with 14 bases between. The CDR3 DNA is TGTGCCAGCAGCTTGGGGTACGGGCCGGGGGAGCAGTACTTC. Its protein product is CASSLGYGPGEQYF.

This chain links TRBV11-1 with TRBJ2-1; TRBD2 agrees at 9 bases. This CDR3 is 15 amino acids long. Germline loops: CDR1 SGHAT, CDR2 FQDESV (reference sequence). V dropped 3 bases and J dropped 4; count of bases not matched to a gene: 4. The CDR3 DNA is TGTGCCAGCAGCTTTGCACTAGCGGGTTACAATGAGCAGTTCTTC. Amino acid sequence: CASSFALAGYNEQFF.

This clone was detected a few times. Other DNA sequences within the sample encode an identical CDR3. The chain is built from TRBV4-2 and TRBJ2-1; possibly TRBD2 for D (6 bases). CDR1 and CDR2 from the germline V gene are LGHNA and YNFKEQ. CDR3 size: 15 residues. V was cut by 4 bases and J by 0 bases, with 10 bases left in between. CDR3 protein: CASSPASASYNEQFF. DNA of the CDR3: TGTGCCAGCAGCCCCGCTAGCGCCTCCTACAATGAGCAGTTCTTC.

For this clone: Other DNA sequences in the same sample also yield this CDR3. CDR3 protein: CASSLDPQAYNEQFF. DNA of the CDR3: TGTGCCAGCAGCTTAGATCCCCAGGCGTACAATGAGCAGTTCTTC. The gene calls are TRBV11-3 and TRBJ2-1, with D unclear. CDR1 is SGHNT, CDR2 YENEEA, per germline. The CDR3 is 15 amino acids. Trimming took off 0 bases at V and 4 bases at J, with 10 bases between the two ends.

V usage is TRBV5-6 and J usage is TRBJ2-3, with 7 bases fitting TRBD1. The trim removed 1 base at V and 5 bases at J, leaving 7 bases unmatched. In germline, CDR1 is SGHDT, CDR2 YYEEEE. The CDR3 has 15 amino acids. This chain's CDR3 is CASSLIGGGGDTQYF. The CDR3 DNA sequence: TGTGCCAGCAGCTTGATAGGGGGCGGTGGAGATACGCAGTATTTT.